A single T cell receptor beta chain is shown here with its context. Antigen specificity is unknown. In the same sample, other DNA sequences code for this CDR3. This specimen belongs to a study of shared clonotypes between healthy human individuals. Study details: For every donor, three CD4 naive, three CD4 memory, two CD8 naive and one CD8 memory plates were used. General observations from the study: For sorted subsets, rarefaction showed incomplete sequencing despite large depth. Few donors limited the genetic and exposure-history diversity represented.

The assay was run at deep level. The repertoire was sequenced with immunoSEQ multiplex PCR; TCRdb's copy has only in-frame clones and lacks some. The sample consists of 1,500,000 or so clones, around 97% of them appearing once. V was pared by 0 bases and J by 5 bases, with 3 bases of the junction left unmatched. Germline V gives CDR1 MNHEY, CDR2 SVGAGI. The CDR3 has 15 amino acids. The TCR originated in a man aged 30 to 39 in good health. The gene calls are TRBV6-5 and TRBJ1-4, with TRBD1 matching over 7 bases. Sample: naive CD4+ T cells sorted from blood. Subset denoted: CD45RA+ positively selected. CDR3 region: CASSYSTGTNEKLFF. CDR3 nucleotides: TGTGCCAGCAGTTACTCGACAGGGACAAATGAAAAACTGTTTTTT.